A selection of T cell receptor beta chains follows, all from one sample in a study of PD-1 blockade in classical Hodgkin lymphoma. Libraries were prepared by immunoSEQ multiplex PCR; TCRdb keeps only in-frame clonotypes and omits some of them. This table holds approximately 10,000 clones, 75% to 90% found once. Sequences were derived from CD4+ T cells from blood, sampled before the fourth cycle of nivolumab. The receptors were sampled from a human donor with classical Hodgkin lymphoma. Both conserved end residues are part of each CDR3. The order of the fields is clone size, D gene, J gene, V gene, CDR3 DNA, CDR3 protein. A D gene is named only where the DNA matches it firmly. The listing skips clone size in some rows; elsewhere it reads once, few, many or a size class.

clone_size: .
d_call: .
j_call: TRBJ1-1
v_call: TRBV5-1
cdr3_nt: TGCGCCAGCAGCTTGGTATCACAGGTTAACACTGAAGCTTTCTTT
cdr3_aa: CASSLVSQVNTEAFF

clone_size: .
d_call: TRBD1
j_call: TRBJ2-7
v_call: TRBV19
cdr3_nt: TGTGCCAGTAGTAAAAAGGACAGGGCCTACGAGCAGTACTTC
cdr3_aa: CASSKKDRAYEQYF

clone_size: few
d_call: .
j_call: TRBJ2-5
v_call: TRBV11-3
cdr3_nt: TGTGCCAGCAGCCGGGCCCTATGGGAGACCCAGTACTTC
cdr3_aa: CASSRALWETQYF

clone_size: .
d_call: .
j_call: TRBJ1-1
v_call: TRBV28
cdr3_nt: TGTGCCAGCAGCCCTGGGGGCACGAACACTGAAGCTTTCTTT
cdr3_aa: CASSPGGTNTEAFF

clone_size: .
d_call: .
j_call: TRBJ2-2
v_call: TRBV14
cdr3_nt: TGTGCCAGCAGCCAACAGAACACCGGGGAGCTGTTTTTT
cdr3_aa: CASSQQNTGELFF

clone_size: .
d_call: .
j_call: TRBJ2-5
v_call: TRBV30
cdr3_nt: TGTGCCTGGAGTGTAGGAGTGGCTAGGAGGGAGACCCAGTACTTC
cdr3_aa: CAWSVGVARRETQYF

clone_size: once
d_call: .
j_call: TRBJ1-4
v_call: TRBV7-9
cdr3_nt: TGTGCCAGCAGCTTAGGAGGGACCTTAAATGAAAAACTGTTTTTT
cdr3_aa: CASSLGGTLNEKLFF

clone_size: .
d_call: .
j_call: TRBJ2-1
v_call: TRBV2
cdr3_nt: TGTGCCAGCAGTGATTTAAGGTTGGTAATGGAGCAGTTCTTC
cdr3_aa: CASSDLRLVMEQFF

clone_size: .
d_call: TRBD1
j_call: TRBJ1-2
v_call: TRBV9
cdr3_nt: TGTGCCAGCAGCTTCCCGGGACAGGGGGCGTTCGGCTACACCTTC
cdr3_aa: CASSFPGQGAFGYTF

clone_size: .
d_call: TRBD2
j_call: TRBJ2-7
v_call: TRBV6-5
cdr3_nt: TGTGCCAGCAGTTACTCGTCGGGGGGCTCCTACGAGCAGTACTTC
cdr3_aa: CASSYSSGGSYEQYF

clone_size: .
d_call: TRBD1
j_call: TRBJ1-4
v_call: TRBV18
cdr3_nt: TGTGCCAGCTCACCGATCCGGGACAGCAGGGAAAAACTGTTTTTT
cdr3_aa: CASSPIRDSREKLFF

clone_size: few
d_call: .
j_call: TRBJ2-7
v_call: TRBV7-2
cdr3_nt: TGTGCCAGCAGCCAAGGGAGGGGGCGTTTTGCCGAGCAGTACTTC
cdr3_aa: CASSQGRGRFAEQYF

clone_size: .
d_call: .
j_call: TRBJ1-1
v_call: TRBV7-2
cdr3_nt: TGTGCCAGCAGCTTACTATCGCGACAGAACACTGAAGCTTTCTTT
cdr3_aa: CASSLLSRQNTEAFF

clone_size: .
d_call: TRBD2
j_call: TRBJ2-1
v_call: TRBV27
cdr3_nt: TGTGCCAGCAGTCTTAGGGAACTAGCGGGGGACTACAATGAGCAGTTCTTC
cdr3_aa: CASSLRELAGDYNEQFF

clone_size: .
d_call: TRBD2
j_call: TRBJ2-7
v_call: TRBV7-4
cdr3_nt: TGTGCCAGCAGCTTATGCCACCCGGGGTTTTTGGTTCTTGTCCAACCAAGCGGGGCCGAGCAGTACTTC
cdr3_aa: CASSLCHPGFLVLVQPSGAEQYF

clone_size: .
d_call: TRBD1
j_call: TRBJ2-1
v_call: TRBV6-5
cdr3_nt: TGTGCCAGCAGTCCGACTCCCCAGGGGGTCAATGAGCAGTTCTTC
cdr3_aa: CASSPTPQGVNEQFF

clone_size: .
d_call: TRBD1
j_call: TRBJ1-1
v_call: TRBV10-2
cdr3_nt: TGCGCCAGCAGTGGACAGGGGGGAACTGAAGCTTTCTTT
cdr3_aa: CASSGQGGTEAFF

clone_size: .
d_call: .
j_call: TRBJ1-4
v_call: TRBV27
cdr3_nt: TGTGCCAGCAGTCCGCACGGGGGCGCGGAAAAACTGTTTTTT
cdr3_aa: CASSPHGGAEKLFF

clone_size: .
d_call: .
j_call: TRBJ1-2
v_call: TRBV19
cdr3_nt: TGTGCCAGTAGCATTATCCAGGGGAACGATGGCTACACCTTC
cdr3_aa: CASSIIQGNDGYTF

clone_size: .
d_call: TRBD1
j_call: TRBJ2-1
v_call: TRBV7-2
cdr3_nt: TGTGCCAGCAGCCCTCGGGACAGTAGTAATGAGCAGTTCTTC
cdr3_aa: CASSPRDSSNEQFF

clone_size: .
d_call: .
j_call: TRBJ1-5
v_call: TRBV7-9
cdr3_nt: TGTGCCAGCAGCCCTACAGGGATGAGCAATCAGCCCCAGCATTTT
cdr3_aa: CASSPTGMSNQPQHF

clone_size: .
d_call: TRBD2
j_call: TRBJ2-7
v_call: TRBV2
cdr3_nt: TGTGCCAGCAGTGAGCTAGCGGGAACCTACGAGCAGTACTTC
cdr3_aa: CASSELAGTYEQYF

clone_size: .
d_call: .
j_call: TRBJ1-4
v_call: TRBV7-2
cdr3_nt: TGTGCCAGCAGCTCGGGAGGGGAGGGAGGGAATGAAAAACTGTTTTTT
cdr3_aa: CASSSGGEGGNEKLFF

clone_size: .
d_call: TRBD1
j_call: TRBJ1-5
v_call: TRBV2
cdr3_nt: TGTGCCAGCAGTTTACGGACAGGGGCTAATAGCAATCAGCCCCAGCATTTT
cdr3_aa: CASSLRTGANSNQPQHF

clone_size: .
d_call: .
j_call: TRBJ1-2
v_call: TRBV12-5
cdr3_nt: TGTGCTAGTGGTTTGGCCCGAGGGGGTGGAAACTATGGCTACACCTTC
cdr3_aa: CASGLARGGGNYGYTF

clone_size: .
d_call: TRBD2
j_call: TRBJ2-1
v_call: TRBV19
cdr3_nt: TGTGCCAGTAGTATCTCCGGGCTAGCGGGAGGTTACAATGAGCAGTTCTTC
cdr3_aa: CASSISGLAGGYNEQFF

clone_size: .
d_call: .
j_call: TRBJ2-3
v_call: TRBV5-3
cdr3_nt: TGTGCCAGAAGCTTTTCCGGCAGGGAGTTCGGTACGCAGTATTTT
cdr3_aa: CARSFSGREFGTQYF

clone_size: .
d_call: .
j_call: TRBJ1-2
v_call: TRBV9
cdr3_nt: TGTGCCAGCAGCGCTAGACAGGTATCTAACTATGGCTACACCTTC
cdr3_aa: CASSARQVSNYGYTF

clone_size: once
d_call: .
j_call: TRBJ1-4
v_call: TRBV2
cdr3_nt: TGTGCCAGCAGTAATAACAGGCGTGAAAAACTGTTTTTT
cdr3_aa: CASSNNRREKLFF

clone_size: .
d_call: .
j_call: TRBJ1-2
v_call: TRBV7-8
cdr3_nt: TGTGCCAGCAGCTTGACCCAGAGAGGCTACACCTTC
cdr3_aa: CASSLTQRGYTF

clone_size: .
d_call: .
j_call: TRBJ1-3
v_call: TRBV5-1
cdr3_nt: TGCGCCAGCAGCTTGGGACAAATCTCTGGAAACACCATATATTTT
cdr3_aa: CASSLGQISGNTIYF

clone_size: .
d_call: TRBD1
j_call: TRBJ1-6
v_call: TRBV30
cdr3_nt: TGTGCCTGGAGTGGGACAGGGGGGAATTCACCCCTCCACTTT
cdr3_aa: CAWSGTGGNSPLHF

clone_size: once
d_call: TRBD2
j_call: TRBJ2-1
v_call: TRBV29-1
cdr3_nt: TGCAGCGCTAGCGGGGGGGCCGGGAATGAGCAGTTCTTC
cdr3_aa: CSASGGAGNEQFF

clone_size: .
d_call: .
j_call: TRBJ2-1
v_call: TRBV18
cdr3_nt: TGTGCCAGCTCACCACCGCAGTCCTACAATGAGCAGTTCTTC
cdr3_aa: CASSPPQSYNEQFF

clone_size: .
d_call: .
j_call: TRBJ2-1
v_call: TRBV11-1
cdr3_nt: TGTGCCAGCAGCTTGGATAATGAGCAGTTCTTC
cdr3_aa: CASSLDNEQFF

clone_size: once
d_call: TRBD1
j_call: TRBJ2-7
v_call: TRBV5-4
cdr3_nt: TGTGCCAGCAGCCATCCGGGACAGGCCTACGAGCAGTACTTC
cdr3_aa: CASSHPGQAYEQYF

clone_size: .
d_call: TRBD1
j_call: TRBJ1-1
v_call: TRBV28
cdr3_nt: TGTGCCAGCAAACGCCCCGGACAGGACACTGAAGCTTTCTTT
cdr3_aa: CASKRPGQDTEAFF

clone_size: .
d_call: .
j_call: TRBJ1-5
v_call: TRBV5-6
cdr3_nt: TGTGCCAGCAGCTCAAGGACTGTGAGGCAGCCCCAGCATTTT
cdr3_aa: CASSSRTVRQPQHF

clone_size: .
d_call: .
j_call: TRBJ1-5
v_call: TRBV6-5
cdr3_nt: TGTGCCAGCAGCGACCGATATCAGCCCCAGCATTTT
cdr3_aa: CASSDRYQPQHF

clone_size: .
d_call: .
j_call: TRBJ2-1
v_call: TRBV4-1
cdr3_nt: TGCGCCAGCAGCAGTGTAGAAGGGACGTATAGTGAGCAGTTCTTC
cdr3_aa: CASSSVEGTYSEQFF

clone_size: .
d_call: .
j_call: TRBJ1-1
v_call: TRBV19
cdr3_nt: TGTGCCAGTAGTATTGACGTGTCTTTGTCCTTTCAAGCTTTCTTT
cdr3_aa: CASSIDVSLSFQAFF